This passage covers 12 T cell receptor beta chains from one sample sequenced in a study of shared clonotypes between healthy human individuals (TCRdb year 2020). The method behind the library was the immunoSEQ multiplex PCR assay. TCRdb took this table from immuneACCESS and kept in-frame rearrangements with V and J called. Such tables lack part of the clones; where checked against another copy, unresolved V genes explain under half of the gap, and the rest is unexplained. A total of around 510,000 clones appear in this sample, 95% to 97% of them only once. The ten top clones hold 0.055% to 0.075% of the sample. Sequences were obtained from naive CD4+ T cells sorted from blood. What this sample's cell subset or site label stands for: CD45RA+ positively selected. These receptors were collected from a woman in her twenties or thirties in good health.

V and J are TRBV11-1 and TRBJ2-5; no clear D. Per the germline V gene, CDR1 is SGHAT and CDR2 is FQDESV (reference sequence). V lost 5 bases to trimming and J lost 5 bases, with 9 bases between them. This CDR3 has 12 amino acids. For the CDR3, the DNA is TGTGCCAGCAGCCCACCCTACGAGACCCAGTACTTC. Translated, it gives CASSPPYETQYF.

This chain links TRBV2 with TRBJ1-1; D unresolved. V was pared by 7 bases and J by 4 bases, with 13 bases between. The V gene's germline CDR1 is SNHLY and CDR2 FYNNEI. The CDR3 contains 13 residues. The CDR3 sequence: CASILSYSTEAFF. CDR3 DNA: TGTGCCAGCATATTGTCCTATAGCACTGAAGCTTTCTTT. The full variable domain, in which reference TRBV2 and TRBJ1-1 provide the parts outside the CDR3, is EPEVTQTPSHQVTQMGQEVILRCVPISNHLYFYWYRQILGQKVEFLVSFYNNEISEKSEIFDDQFSVERPDGSNFTLKIRSTKLEDSAMYFCASILSYSTEAFFGQGTRLTVV.

The V and J genes are TRBV27 and TRBJ1-2, with D perhaps TRBD1 (6 bases). V lost 6 bases to trimming and J lost 4 bases, with 15 bases between them. This CDR3 spans 14 amino acids. The germline V gene encodes CDR1 MNHEY and CDR2 SMNVEV (reference sequence). For the CDR3, the DNA is TGTGCCAGCAGGAACACCGGGACAATCTATGGCTACACCTTC. Amino acid sequence: CASRNTGTIYGYTF.

The chain employs TRBV28 and TRBJ2-1, with 13 bases aligning to TRBD2. The CDR3 totals 15 residues. V dropped 3 bases and J dropped 8; count of bases not matched to a gene: 4. Germline CDR1 MDHEN, CDR2 SYDVKM. CDR3 in amino acids: CASSFETSGRHEQFF. Written as DNA, the CDR3 is TGTGCCAGCAGTTTTGAGACTAGCGGGAGGCATGAGCAGTTCTTC.

V is TRBV19 and J is TRBJ1-1; D uncertain. V lost 4 bases and J 0 bases, leaving 9 bases between the germline ends. This CDR3 comprises 14 residues. The germline V gene has CDR1 LNHDA and CDR2 SQIVND (reference sequence). The CDR3 region is CASSKGRVNTEAFF. The CDR3 DNA reads TGTGCCAGTAGTAAGGGTCGAGTGAACACTGAAGCTTTCTTT.

This rearrangement joins TRBV7-9 to TRBJ2-1; D possibly uses TRBD1 or TRBD2 (5 bases each). The CDR3 has 14 amino acids. Germline-derived CDR1 and CDR2 are SEHNR and FQNEAQ (reference sequence). V lost 11 bases and J 1 base, leaving 15 bases between the germline ends. CDR3 amino acids: CAVSGTPSYNEQFF. For the CDR3, the DNA is TGTGCCGTCTCCGGGACCCCATCCTACAATGAGCAGTTCTTC.

The chain joins TRBV4-1 to TRBJ2-5, with 7 positions matching TRBD2. Germline CDR1 reads MGHRA; CDR2 reads YSYEKL. The CDR3 sequence is 18 residues long. Trimming cost V 0 bases and J 2 bases; bases outside gene matches: 12. CDR3 loop: CASSQDPPTSVFQETQYF. The CDR3 nucleotides are TGCGCCAGCAGCCAAGACCCCCCCACTAGCGTGTTTCAAGAGACCCAGTACTTC.

V is TRBV5-5 and J is TRBJ2-2, with D maybe TRBD2 (6 bases). The CDR3 loop spans 15 amino acids. V lost 4 bases to trimming and J lost 6 bases, with 16 bases between them. The germline CDR1 and CDR2 sequences are SGHKS and YYEKEE (reference sequence). The CDR3 loop is CASSHGGKSSGELFF. CDR3 sequence (DNA): TGTGCCAGCAGCCATGGAGGGAAAAGTTCCGGGGAGCTGTTTTTT. Using reference TRBV5-5 and TRBJ2-2 for the parts outside the CDR3, the full variable domain is DAGVTQSPTHLIKTRGQQVTLRCSPISGHKSVSWYQQVLGQGPQFIFQYYEKEERGRGNFPDRFSARQFPNYSSELNVNALLLGDSALYLCASSHGGKSSGELFFGEGSRLTVL.

This chain connects TRBV28 to TRBJ2-1; no reliable D call. Between the trimmed V and J ends, which lost 6 bases and 6 bases, there was a span of 9 bases. CDR3 size: 12 residues. Germline V gives CDR1 MDHEN, CDR2 SYDVKM. CDR3 amino acids: CASSSLRNEQFF. For the CDR3, the DNA is TGTGCCAGCAGCTCCCTTCGCAATGAGCAGTTCTTC.

This clone was detected only once. The chain links TRBV19 to TRBJ2-5, with 15 bases that match TRBD2. The CDR3 consists of 18 residues. Per germline, CDR1 LNHDA and CDR2 SQIVND (reference sequence). V lost 7 bases and J lost 4; bases outside the gene matches: 13. The CDR3 is CASTVEGLAGGNPETQYF. The CDR3 nucleotides are TGTGCCAGTACGGTAGAAGGACTAGCGGGAGGGAACCCAGAGACCCAGTACTTC.

The chain employs TRBV30 and TRBJ2-3; D is ambiguous. Looked up from germline, CDR1 is GTSNPN and CDR2 is SVGIG (reference sequence). V lost 2 bases and J lost 2, with 8 bases in between. The CDR3 is made up of 13 amino acids. CDR3 in DNA: TGTGCCTGGAGTAAAGGGAACACAGATACGCAGTATTTT. Translation gives CAWSKGNTDTQYF.

V usage is TRBV7-3 and J usage is TRBJ2-1, with unresolved D. Germline CDR1 reads SGHTA; CDR2 reads FQGTGA. The CDR3 length is 15 residues. V was shortened by 5 bases and J by 4 bases, with 15 bases between the two germline ends. CDR3 sequence (DNA): TGTGCCAGCAGCGAAACCTCCTCCAGGTACAATGAGCAGTTCTTC. The encoded protein is CASSETSSRYNEQFF.